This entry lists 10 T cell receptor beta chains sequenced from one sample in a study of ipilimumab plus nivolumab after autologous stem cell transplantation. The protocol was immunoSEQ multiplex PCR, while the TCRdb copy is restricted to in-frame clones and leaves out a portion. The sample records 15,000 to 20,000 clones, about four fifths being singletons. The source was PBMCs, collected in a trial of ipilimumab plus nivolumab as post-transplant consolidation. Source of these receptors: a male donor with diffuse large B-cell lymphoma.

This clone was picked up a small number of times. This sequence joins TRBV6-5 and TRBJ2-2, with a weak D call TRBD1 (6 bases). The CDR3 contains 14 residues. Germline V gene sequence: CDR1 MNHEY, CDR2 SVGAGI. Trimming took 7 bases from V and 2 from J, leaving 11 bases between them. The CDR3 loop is CASTRTVNTGELFF. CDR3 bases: TGTGCCAGCACCCGGACAGTTAACACCGGGGAGCTGTTTTTT.

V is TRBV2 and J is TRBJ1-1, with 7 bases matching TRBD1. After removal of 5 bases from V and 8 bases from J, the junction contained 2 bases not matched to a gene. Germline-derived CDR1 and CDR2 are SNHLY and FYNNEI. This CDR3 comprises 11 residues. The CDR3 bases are TGTGCCAGCAGTTCGGACAGGGAAGCTTTCTTT. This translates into CASSSDREAFF.

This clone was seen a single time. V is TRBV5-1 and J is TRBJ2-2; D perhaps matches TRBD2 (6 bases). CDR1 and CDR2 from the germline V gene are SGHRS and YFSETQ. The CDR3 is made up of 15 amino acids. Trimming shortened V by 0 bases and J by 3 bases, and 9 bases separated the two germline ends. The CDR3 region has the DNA TGCGCCAGCAGCTTGGCGGGGGTAGACACCGGGGAGCTGTTTTTT. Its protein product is CASSLAGVDTGELFF.

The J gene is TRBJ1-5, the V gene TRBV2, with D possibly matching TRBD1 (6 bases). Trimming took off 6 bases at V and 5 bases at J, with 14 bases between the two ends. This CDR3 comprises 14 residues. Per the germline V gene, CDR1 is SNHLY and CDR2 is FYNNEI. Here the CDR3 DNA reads TGTGCCAGCAGCCCAAGGGGGTTCGATCAGCCCCAGCATTTT. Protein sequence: CASSPRGFDQPQHF. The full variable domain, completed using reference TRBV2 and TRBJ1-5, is EPEVTQTPSHQVTQMGQEVILRCVPISNHLYFYWYRQILGQKVEFLVSFYNNEISEKSEIFDDQFSVERPDGSNFTLKIRSTKLEDSAMYFCASSPRGFDQPQHFGDGTRLSIL.

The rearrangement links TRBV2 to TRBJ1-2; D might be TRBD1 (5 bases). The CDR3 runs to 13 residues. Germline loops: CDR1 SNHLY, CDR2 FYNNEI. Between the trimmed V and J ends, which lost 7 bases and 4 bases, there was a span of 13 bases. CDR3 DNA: TGTGCCAGCAAGGTGGGGGGGTTCTATGGCTACACCTTC. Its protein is CASKVGGFYGYTF.

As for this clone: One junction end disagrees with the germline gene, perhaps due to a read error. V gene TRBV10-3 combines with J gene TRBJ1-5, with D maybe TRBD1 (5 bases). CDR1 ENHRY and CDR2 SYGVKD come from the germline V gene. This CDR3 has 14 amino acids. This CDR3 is CASSYSGGDQPQHF. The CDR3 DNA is TGTGCCAGCAGTTACTCGGGGGGGGACCAGCCCCAGCATTTT.

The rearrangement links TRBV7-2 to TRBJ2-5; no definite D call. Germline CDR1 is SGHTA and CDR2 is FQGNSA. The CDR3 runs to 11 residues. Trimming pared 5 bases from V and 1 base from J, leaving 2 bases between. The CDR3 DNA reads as TGTGCCAGCAGCGGCCAAGAGACCCAGTACTTC. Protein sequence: CASSGQETQYF.

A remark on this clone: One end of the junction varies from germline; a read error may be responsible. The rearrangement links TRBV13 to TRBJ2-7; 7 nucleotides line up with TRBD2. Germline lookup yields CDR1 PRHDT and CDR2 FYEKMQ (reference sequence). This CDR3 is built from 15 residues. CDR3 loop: CAGSSRATGGYEQYF. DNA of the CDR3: TGTGCCGGCAGCTCACGTGCCACCGGGGGGTACGAGCAGTACTTC. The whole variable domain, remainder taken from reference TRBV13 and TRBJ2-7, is AAGVIQSPRHLIKEKRETATLKCYPIPRHDTVYWYQQGPGQDPQFLISFYEKMQSDKGSIPDRFSAQQFSDYHSELNMSSLELGDSALYFCAGSSRATGGYEQYFGPGTRLTVT.

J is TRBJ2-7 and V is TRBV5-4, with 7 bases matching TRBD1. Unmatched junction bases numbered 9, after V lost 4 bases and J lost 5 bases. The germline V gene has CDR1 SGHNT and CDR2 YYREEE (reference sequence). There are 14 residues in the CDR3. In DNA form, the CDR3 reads TGTGCCAGCAGCACTAAGGGGGCATTGGACGAGCAGTACTTC. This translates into CASSTKGALDEQYF.

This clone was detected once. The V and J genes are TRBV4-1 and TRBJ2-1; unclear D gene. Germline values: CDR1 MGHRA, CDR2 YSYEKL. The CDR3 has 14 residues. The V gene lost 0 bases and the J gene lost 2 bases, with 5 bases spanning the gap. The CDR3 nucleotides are TGCGCCAGCAGCCAAGAGGAAACCTACAATGAGCAGTTCTTC. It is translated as CASSQEETYNEQFF.